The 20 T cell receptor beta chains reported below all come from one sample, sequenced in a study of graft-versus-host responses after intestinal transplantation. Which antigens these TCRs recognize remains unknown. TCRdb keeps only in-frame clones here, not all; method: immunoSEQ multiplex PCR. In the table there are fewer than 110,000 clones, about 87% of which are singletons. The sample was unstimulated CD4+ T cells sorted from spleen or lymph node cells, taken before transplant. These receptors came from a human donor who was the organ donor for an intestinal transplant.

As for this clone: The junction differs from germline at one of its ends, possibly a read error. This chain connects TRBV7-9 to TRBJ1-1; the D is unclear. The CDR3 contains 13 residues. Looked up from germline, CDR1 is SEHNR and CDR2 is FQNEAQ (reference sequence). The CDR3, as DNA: TGTGCCAGCAGTTTAGAACCAGGTGGGGTCGCTTTCTTT. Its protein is CASSLEPGGVAFF.

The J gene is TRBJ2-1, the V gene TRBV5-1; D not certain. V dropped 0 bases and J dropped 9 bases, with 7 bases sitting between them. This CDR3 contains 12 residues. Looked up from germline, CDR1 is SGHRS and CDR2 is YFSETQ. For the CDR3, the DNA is TGCGCCAGCAGCTTGGCCCTTAGTGAGCAGTTCTTC. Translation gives CASSLALSEQFF.

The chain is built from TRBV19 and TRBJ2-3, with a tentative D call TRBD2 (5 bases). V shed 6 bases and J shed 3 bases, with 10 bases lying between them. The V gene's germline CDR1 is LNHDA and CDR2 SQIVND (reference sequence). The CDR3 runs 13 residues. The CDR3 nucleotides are TGTGCCAGTAGAAATCCGGGAACAGATACGCAGTATTTT. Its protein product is CASRNPGTDTQYF.

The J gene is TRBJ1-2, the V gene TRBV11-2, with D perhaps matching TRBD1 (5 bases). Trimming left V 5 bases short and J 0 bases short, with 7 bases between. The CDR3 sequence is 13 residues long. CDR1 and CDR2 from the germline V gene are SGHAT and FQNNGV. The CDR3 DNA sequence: TGTGCCAGCAGCGGGACGGCTAACTATGGCTACACCTTC. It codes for CASSGTANYGYTF.

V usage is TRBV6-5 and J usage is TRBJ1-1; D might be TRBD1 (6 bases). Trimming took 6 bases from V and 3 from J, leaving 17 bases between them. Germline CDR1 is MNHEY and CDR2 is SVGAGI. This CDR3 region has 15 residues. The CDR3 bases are TGTGCCAGCAGCCGATTCCCCTCAGGGGACACTGAAGCTTTCTTT. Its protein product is CASSRFPSGDTEAFF.

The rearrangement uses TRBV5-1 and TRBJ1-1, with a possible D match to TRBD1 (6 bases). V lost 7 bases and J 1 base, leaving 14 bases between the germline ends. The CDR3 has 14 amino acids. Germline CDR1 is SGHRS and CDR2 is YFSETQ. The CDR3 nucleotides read TGCGCCAGCCGGGGGGCCGCGGGGAACACTGAAGCTTTCTTT. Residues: CASRGAAGNTEAFF.

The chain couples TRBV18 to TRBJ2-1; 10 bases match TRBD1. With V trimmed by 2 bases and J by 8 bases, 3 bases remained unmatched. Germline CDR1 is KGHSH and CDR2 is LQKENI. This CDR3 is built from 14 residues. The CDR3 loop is CASSPRTGGDEQFF. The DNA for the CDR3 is TGTGCCAGCTCACCAAGGACAGGGGGGGATGAGCAGTTCTTC.

In DNA, the CDR3 is TGTGCCTGGATCCGCCGGGGGCTCCTGGGTTCACCCCTCCACTTT. Translation: CAWIRRGLLGSPLHF. The chain combines TRBV30 with TRBJ1-6, with D perhaps TRBD1 (6 bases). The CDR3 totals 15 residues. The germline gives CDR1 GTSNPN, CDR2 SVGIG (reference sequence). Trimming pared 4 bases from V and 9 bases from J, leaving 19 bases between. Using reference TRBV30 and TRBJ1-6 for the parts outside the CDR3, the full variable domain is SQTIHQWPATLVQPVGSPLSLECTVEGTSNPNLYWYRQAAGRGLQLLFYSVGIGQISSEVPQNLSASRPQDRQFILSSKKLLLSDSGFYLCAWIRRGLLGSPLHFGNGTRLTVT.

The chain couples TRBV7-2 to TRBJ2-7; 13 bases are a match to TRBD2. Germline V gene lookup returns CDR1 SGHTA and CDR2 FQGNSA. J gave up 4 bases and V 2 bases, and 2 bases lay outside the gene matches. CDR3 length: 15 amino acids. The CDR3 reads CASSLTSGRVYEQYF. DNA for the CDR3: TGTGCCAGCAGCTTAACTAGCGGGAGGGTTTACGAGCAGTACTTC.

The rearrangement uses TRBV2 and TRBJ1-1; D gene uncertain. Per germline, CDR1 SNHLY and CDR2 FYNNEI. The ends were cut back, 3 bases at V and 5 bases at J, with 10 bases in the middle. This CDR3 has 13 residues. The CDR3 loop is CASSEEGVTEAFF. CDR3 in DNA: TGTGCCAGCAGTGAGGAGGGTGTGACTGAAGCTTTCTTT.

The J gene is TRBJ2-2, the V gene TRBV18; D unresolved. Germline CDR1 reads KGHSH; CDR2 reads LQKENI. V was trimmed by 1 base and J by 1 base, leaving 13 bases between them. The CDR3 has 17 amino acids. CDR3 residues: CASSPLSSPRNTGELFF. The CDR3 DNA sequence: TGTGCCAGCTCACCACTATCCAGCCCCCGGAACACCGGGGAGCTGTTTTTT.

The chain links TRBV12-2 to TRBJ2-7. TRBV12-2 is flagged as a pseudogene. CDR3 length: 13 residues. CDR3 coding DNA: TGTGCAAGTCGCTCCCAACGGATCCACGAGCAGTACTTC. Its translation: CASRSQRIHEQYF.

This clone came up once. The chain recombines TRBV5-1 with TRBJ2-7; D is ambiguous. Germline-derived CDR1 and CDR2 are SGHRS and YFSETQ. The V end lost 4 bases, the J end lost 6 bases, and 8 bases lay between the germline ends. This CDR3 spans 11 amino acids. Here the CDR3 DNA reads TGCGCCAGCAGCCATCCTGGCGAGCAGTACTTC. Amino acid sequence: CASSHPGEQYF.

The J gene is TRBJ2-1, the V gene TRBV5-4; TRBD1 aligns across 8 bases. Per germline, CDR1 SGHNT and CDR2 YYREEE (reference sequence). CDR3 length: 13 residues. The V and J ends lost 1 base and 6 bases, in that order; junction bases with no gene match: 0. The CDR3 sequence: CASSLTGGNEQFF. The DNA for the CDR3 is TGTGCCAGCAGCTTGACAGGGGGCAATGAGCAGTTCTTC.

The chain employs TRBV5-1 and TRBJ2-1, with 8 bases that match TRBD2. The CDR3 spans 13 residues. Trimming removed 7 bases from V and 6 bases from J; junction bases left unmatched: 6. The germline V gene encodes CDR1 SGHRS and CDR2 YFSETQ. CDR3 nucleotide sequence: TGCGCCAGCTCCGGGACTAGGCTCAATGAGCAGTTCTTC. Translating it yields CASSGTRLNEQFF.

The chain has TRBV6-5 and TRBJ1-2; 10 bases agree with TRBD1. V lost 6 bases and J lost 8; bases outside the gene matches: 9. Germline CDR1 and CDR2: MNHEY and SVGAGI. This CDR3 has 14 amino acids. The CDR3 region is CASSPGTGAGGYTF. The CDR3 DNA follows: TGTGCCAGCAGCCCCGGGACAGGGGCTGGGGGCTACACCTTC.

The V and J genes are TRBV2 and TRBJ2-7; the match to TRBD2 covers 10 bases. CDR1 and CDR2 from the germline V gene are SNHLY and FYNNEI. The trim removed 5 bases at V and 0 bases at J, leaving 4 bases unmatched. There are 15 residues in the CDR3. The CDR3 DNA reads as TGTGCCAGCAGTTTTCTAGCGGGGGCCTCCTACGAGCAGTACTTC. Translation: CASSFLAGASYEQYF.

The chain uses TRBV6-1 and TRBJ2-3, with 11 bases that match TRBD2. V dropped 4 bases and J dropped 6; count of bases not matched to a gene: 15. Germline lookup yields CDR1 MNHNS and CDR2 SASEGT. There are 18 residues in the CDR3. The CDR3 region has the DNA TGTGCCAGCAGTGGGACCGGGGCTAGCGGGAGGTTCATGGATACGCAGTATTTT. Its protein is CASSGTGASGRFMDTQYF.

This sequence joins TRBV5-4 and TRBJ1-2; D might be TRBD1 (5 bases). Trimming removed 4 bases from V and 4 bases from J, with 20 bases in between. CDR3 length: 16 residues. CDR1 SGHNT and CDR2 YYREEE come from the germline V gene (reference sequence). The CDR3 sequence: CASSVGGTGRLYGYTF. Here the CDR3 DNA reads TGTGCCAGCAGCGTGGGGGGGACTGGGAGGCTCTATGGCTACACCTTC.

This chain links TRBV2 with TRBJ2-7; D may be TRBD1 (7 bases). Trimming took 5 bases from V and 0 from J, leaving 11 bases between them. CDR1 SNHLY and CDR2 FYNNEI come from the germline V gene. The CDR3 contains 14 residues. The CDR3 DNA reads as TGTGCCAGCAGTCAGGGGGGTTCCTCCTACGAGCAGTACTTC. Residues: CASSQGGSSYEQYF.